The entry that follows covers one TCR beta chain sequence. The data were produced by immunoSEQ multiplex PCR, yet TCRdb's version contains in-frame clones alone and is incomplete. The sample lists 25,000 to 40,000 clones, over 75% occurring once. Germline V lookup: CDR1 SNHLY, CDR2 FYNNEI. The CDR3 runs 13 residues. Trimming left V 10 bases short and J 0 bases short, with 13 bases between. The data belong to a study of lymphopenia after photon versus proton radiotherapy. The chain combines TRBV2 with TRBJ2-7; D ambiguous. Material: peripheral blood, obtained from a patient treated with proton-based radiotherapy. The TCR originated in a woman between 65 and 79 years old with pancreatic cancer. CDR3 DNA sequence: TGTGCCACCCTACCCGAGCGCTCCTACGAGCAGTACTTC. This encodes CATLPERSYEQYF. Filled out from reference TRBV2 and TRBJ2-7, the complete variable domain reads EPEVTQTPSHQVTQMGQEVILRCVPISNHLYFYWYRQILGQKVEFLVSFYNNEISEKSEIFDDQFSVERPDGSNFTLKIRSTKLEDSAMYFCATLPERSYEQYFGPGTRLTVT.